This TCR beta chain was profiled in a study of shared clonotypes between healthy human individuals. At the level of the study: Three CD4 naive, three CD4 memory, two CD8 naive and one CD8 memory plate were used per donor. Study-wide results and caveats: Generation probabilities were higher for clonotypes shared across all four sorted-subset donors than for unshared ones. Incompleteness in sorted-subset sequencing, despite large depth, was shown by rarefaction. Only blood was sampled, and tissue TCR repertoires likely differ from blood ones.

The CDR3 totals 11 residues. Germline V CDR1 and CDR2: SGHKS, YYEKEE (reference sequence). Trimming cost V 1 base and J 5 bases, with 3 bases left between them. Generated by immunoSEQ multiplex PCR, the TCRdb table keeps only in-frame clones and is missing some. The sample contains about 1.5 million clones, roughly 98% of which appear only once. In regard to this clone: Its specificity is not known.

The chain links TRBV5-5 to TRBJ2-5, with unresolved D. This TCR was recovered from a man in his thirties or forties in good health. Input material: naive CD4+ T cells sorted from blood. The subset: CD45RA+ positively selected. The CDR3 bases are TGTGCCAGCAGCTTGAAGGAGACCCAGTACTTC. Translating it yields CASSLKETQYF. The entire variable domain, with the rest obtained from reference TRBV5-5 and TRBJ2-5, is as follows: DAGVTQSPTHLIKTRGQQVTLRCSPISGHKSVSWYQQVLGQGPQFIFQYYEKEERGRGNFPDRFSARQFPNYSSELNVNALLLGDSALYLCASSLKETQYFGPGTRLLVL.